The 2 T cell receptor beta chains reported below all come from one sample, sequenced in a study of beta chain features in type 1 diabetes. General study findings and limits: TCRB CDR3s were moderately but significantly shorter in Type 1 diabetes patients in all four CD4+ subsets.

Since all of the isolated RNA was reverse transcribed, expressed TCRB transcripts were what got sequenced. Only in-frame clones appear in the TCRdb table, and some are missing; sequencing was by immunoSEQ multiplex PCR. The sample includes roughly 730,000 clones, roughly 13% seen only once; the top ten take about 0.02%. No cognate antigen is known for these TCRs. Sequenced input: naive CD4+ T cells from blood. All receptors derive from a man younger than 35 with type 1 diabetes.

The J gene is TRBJ2-2, the V gene TRBV30; D is unclear. The CDR3 spans 12 residues. The ends were cut back, 5 bases at V and 7 bases at J, with 11 bases in the middle. Looked up from germline, CDR1 is GTSNPN and CDR2 is SVGIG (reference sequence). As DNA, the CDR3 is TGTGCCTGGGGATCCGGTGTCGGGGAGCTGTTTTTT. This sequence encodes CAWGSGVGELFF.

Regarding this clone: This may be a read error: a much more frequent sequence differs by one nucleotide. The same CDR3 arises from other DNA sequences in this sample as well. The chain carries TRBV5-1 and TRBJ1-1, with no clear D. Trimming removed 1 base from V and 1 base from J, with 5 bases in between. From germline, CDR1 is SGHRS and CDR2 YFSETQ. The CDR3 length is 13 residues. DNA of the CDR3: TGCGCCAGCAGCTTGACAGCGAACACTGAAGCTTTCTTT. It specifies CASSLTANTEAFF. Full variable domain (remainder filled in from reference TRBV5-1 and TRBJ1-1): KAGVTQTPRYLIKTRGQQVTLSCSPISGHRSVSWYQQTPGQGLQFLFEYFSETQRNKGNFPGRFSGRQFSNSRSEMNVSTLELGDSALYLCASSLTANTEAFFGQGTRLTVV.